These T cell receptor beta chains were read from a single sample in a study of TIL therapy for anti-PD-1-resistant metastatic lung cancer. The assay was immunoSEQ multiplex PCR, and TCRdb's table has in-frame clones only and misses some. The sample lists about 48,000 clones, over 65% occurring once. The specimen was tumor tissue, collected at baseline. The receptor set was obtained from a person between 30 and 80 years old with non-small cell lung cancer. Both conserved end residues are part of each CDR3. Each record gives: D gene, V gene, J gene, CDR3 length, clone size, CDR3 protein, CDR3 DNA. The D gene is left open where the match is weak. The size entry is marked missing in some rows and otherwise reads once, few, many or a size class.

.	TRBV28	TRBJ2-4	17	.	CASSLLGRTLAKNIQYF	TGTGCCAGCAGTTTATTGGGACGCACCCTAGCCAAAAACATTCAGTACTTC
.	TRBV4-1	TRBJ2-3	13	.	CASGDLLTDTQYF	TGCGCCAGCGGGGACTTGCTCACAGATACGCAGTATTTT
.	TRBV10-3	TRBJ1-2	12	few	CAISRNDYGYTF	TGTGCCATCAGTCGCAATGACTATGGCTACACCTTC
.	TRBV6-5	TRBJ1-3	15	many	CASSYWGPSGNTIYF	TGTGCCAGCAGTTACTGGGGACCCTCTGGAAACACCATATATTTT
.	TRBV5-6	TRBJ1-2	14	.	CASSFDRGSFGYTF	TGTGCCAGCAGCTTTGATAGAGGATCCTTCGGCTACACCTTC
.	TRBV19	TRBJ1-3	18	.	CASSVWRAWTDSGNTIYF	TGTGCCAGTAGTGTATGGAGGGCCTGGACAGACTCTGGAAACACCATATATTTT
.	TRBV7-8	TRBJ1-2	15	.	CASSSFGGSNYGYTF	TGTGCCAGTTCTAGCTTCGGGGGATCTAACTATGGCTACACCTTC
.	TRBV2	TRBJ2-2	15	.	CASSEIRANTGELFF	TGTGCCAGCAGTGAAATCAGAGCGAACACCGGGGAGCTGTTTTTT
.	TRBV19	TRBJ1-3	15	.	CASSIALVPGNTIYF	TGTGCCAGTAGTATAGCCCTGGTTCCTGGAAACACCATATATTTT
TRBD1	TRBV5-1	TRBJ2-2	16	.	CASSLMDRDGTGELFF	TGCGCCAGCAGCTTGATGGACAGGGATGGCACCGGGGAGCTGTTTTTT
.	TRBV28	TRBJ1-2	15	few	CASSLGGGVRYGYTF	TGTGCCAGCAGTTTAGGGGGTGGGGTTCGGTATGGCTACACCTTC
.	TRBV4-3	TRBJ1-4	16	.	CASSQDSNSRYEKLFF	TGCGCCAGCAGCCAAGATAGTAACAGCAGATATGAAAAACTGTTTTTT
.	TRBV10-1	TRBJ1-2	13	few	CASSNGINYGYTF	TGCGCCAGCAGCAACGGGATAAACTATGGCTACACCTTC
.	TRBV5-1	TRBJ1-2	12	.	CASSPLSEGYTF	TGCGCCAGCAGCCCCCTCTCTGAAGGCTACACCTTC
TRBD2	TRBV7-3	TRBJ2-3	15	.	CASSLTLAGRDTQYF	TGTGCCAGCAGCTTAACGCTAGCGGGGCGAGATACGCAGTATTTT
.	TRBV5-6	TRBJ1-6	11	.	CASSFNSPLHF	TGTGCCAGCAGCTTTAATTCACCCCTCCACTTT
.	TRBV18	TRBJ2-7	13	.	CASSPQTSYEQYF	TGTGCCAGCTCACCACAGACTAGCTACGAGCAGTACTTC
.	TRBV5-1	TRBJ2-6	12	medium-sized	CASKSGGNVLTF	TGCGCCAGCAAGTCCGGTGGCAACGTCCTGACTTTC
.	TRBV5-6	TRBJ2-3	15	.	CASSLIGRLTDTQYF	TGTGCCAGCAGCTTGATCGGCCGCCTCACAGATACGCAGTATTTT
TRBD1	TRBV5-6	TRBJ1-2	13	.	CASSMTGGHGYTF	TGTGCCAGCAGCATGACAGGGGGACATGGCTACACCTTC
TRBD2	TRBV5-1	TRBJ2-1	15	few	CASSLTAGVNNEQFF	TGCGCCAGCAGCTTGACAGCGGGAGTCAACAATGAGCAGTTCTTC
.	TRBV11-2	TRBJ2-3	17	.	CASSPDVRGRYHHTQYF	TGTGCCAGCAGCCCCGACGTTCGCGGGCGCTACCACCATACGCAGTATTTT
TRBD2	TRBV5-1	TRBJ2-7	15	.	CASSLASGGWNEQYF	TGCGCCAGCAGCCTGGCTAGCGGGGGCTGGAACGAGCAGTACTTC
.	TRBV2	TRBJ1-1	13	.	CASSPRGLEEAFF	TGTGCCAGCAGCCCCAGGGGTCTCGAGGAAGCTTTCTTT
.	TRBV18	TRBJ2-6	15	.	CASSPVESGANVLTF	TGTGCCAGCTCACCGGTTGAATCTGGGGCCAACGTCCTGACTTTC
.	TRBV19	TRBJ2-7	12	.	CASSMGFSEQYF	TGTGCCAGTAGTATGGGCTTTTCCGAGCAGTACTTC
.	TRBV27	TRBJ1-2	18	.	CASSWGGGVRGSSYGYTF	TGTGCCAGCAGCTGGGGTGGGGGAGTGCGGGGTTCTAGCTATGGCTACACCTTC
TRBD1	TRBV7-2	TRBJ2-7	14	.	CASSLLFQGAGQYF	TGTGCCAGCAGCTTATTGTTCCAGGGGGCTGGGCAGTACTTC
.	TRBV2	TRBJ2-5	11	.	CASSEAVGGYF	TGTGCCAGCAGTGAAGCGGTAGGGGGGTACTTC
.	TRBV30	TRBJ1-2	13	.	CAWYRETDYGYTF	TGTGCCTGGTACAGGGAAACGGACTATGGCTACACCTTC
TRBD1	TRBV27	TRBJ2-2	16	once	CASSFGTGSRTGELFF	TGTGCCAGCAGTTTCGGGACAGGGAGTCGCACCGGGGAGCTGTTTTTT
TRBD1	TRBV5-1	TRBJ1-5	15	few	CASSVSGGNVQPQHF	TGCGCCAGCAGCGTGTCAGGGGGCAACGTTCAGCCCCAGCATTTT
.	TRBV5-1	TRBJ2-7	11	.	CASSLDHEQYF	TGCGCCAGCAGCTTGGACCACGAGCAGTACTTC
.	TRBV5-1	TRBJ1-5	15	.	CASSQRGDSNQPQHF	TGCGCCAGCAGCCAACGGGGCGATAGCAATCAGCCCCAGCATTTT
.	TRBV6-1	TRBJ1-5	15	.	CASSEAQASNQPQHF	TGTGCCAGCAGTGAAGCGCAGGCCAGCAATCAGCCCCAGCATTTT
.	TRBV9	TRBJ1-1	14	few	CASSPTAMNTEAFF	TGTGCCAGCAGCCCGACAGCCATGAACACTGAAGCTTTCTTT
TRBD2	TRBV19	TRBJ2-3	16	.	CASSIGTSGSADTQYF	TGTGCCAGTAGTATCGGGACTAGCGGGAGTGCAGATACGCAGTATTTT
.	TRBV5-5	TRBJ1-2	14	.	CASSTSWVNYGYTF	TGTGCCAGCAGCACTAGTTGGGTTAACTATGGCTACACCTTC
.	TRBV19	TRBJ2-1	13	few	CASAKLATNEQFF	TGTGCCAGCGCCAAACTAGCCACCAATGAGCAGTTCTTC
TRBD1	TRBV7-2	TRBJ2-7	14	.	CASSRAGQGNEQYF	TGTGCCAGCAGCCGAGCAGGACAGGGTAACGAGCAGTACTTC
TRBD2	TRBV5-1	TRBJ2-7	14	few	CASSYGLAGVEQYF	TGCGCCAGCAGCTACGGACTAGCGGGAGTCGAGCAGTACTTC
.	TRBV2	TRBJ2-7	15	.	CASSLRIASSYEQYF	TGTGCCAGCAGCCTCAGGATTGCCAGCTCCTACGAGCAGTACTTC
.	TRBV6-5	TRBJ1-2	13	few	CASSPGRVYGYTF	TGTGCCAGCAGCCCCGGCAGGGTTTATGGCTACACCTTC
TRBD1	TRBV19	TRBJ1-1	12	.	CASSAGQTPAFF	TGTGCCAGTAGTGCGGGACAGACACCCGCTTTCTTT
TRBD2	TRBV7-2	TRBJ2-1	17	.	CASSSRVSGRAINEQFF	TGTGCCAGCAGTTCCCGGGTTAGCGGGAGGGCCATTAATGAGCAGTTCTTC
.	TRBV6-1	TRBJ1-4	14	.	CASKVQRGNEKLFF	TGTGCCAGCAAGGTCCAGCGAGGGAATGAAAAACTGTTTTTT
.	TRBV6-5	TRBJ1-1	15	.	CASSLVRLGWTEAFF	TGTGCCAGCAGTTTGGTTCGATTGGGTTGGACTGAAGCTTTCTTT
TRBD2	TRBV6-1	TRBJ2-5	12	.	CASSEGGETQYF	TGTGCCAGCAGTGAGGGGGGGGAGACCCAGTACTTC
.	TRBV11-2	TRBJ2-5	17	.	CASSLVIQGGYQETQYF	TGTGCCAGCAGCTTAGTAATACAGGGAGGGTACCAAGAGACCCAGTACTTC
TRBD1	TRBV5-4	TRBJ2-5	15	.	CASSYQGQGRETQYF	TGTGCCAGCAGCTACCAAGGACAGGGGAGAGAGACCCAGTACTTC
.	TRBV7-2	TRBJ2-2	13	.	CASSLIAIGELFF	TGTGCCAGCAGCTTGATAGCGATCGGGGAGCTGTTTTTT
.	TRBV28	TRBJ1-5	13	.	CASSYSSGQPQHF	TGTGCCAGCAGTTACAGCTCGGGTCAGCCCCAGCATTTT
.	TRBV9	TRBJ2-7	15	.	CASSVGSASSYEQYF	TGTGCCAGCAGCGTAGGGTCGGCTTCCTCCTACGAGCAGTACTTC
.	TRBV28	TRBJ2-3	13	.	CASVKSALDTQYF	TGTGCCAGCGTAAAGTCTGCGCTAGATACGCAGTATTTT
.	TRBV6-5	TRBJ2-7	16	.	CASSYSKLKAAYEQYF	TGTGCCAGCAGTTACTCGAAATTGAAAGCCGCCTACGAGCAGTACTTC
.	TRBV11-2	TRBJ1-6	16	.	CASSPRGPGSNSPLHF	TGTGCCAGCAGCCCTCGGGGACCCGGGAGCAATTCACCCCTCCACTTT